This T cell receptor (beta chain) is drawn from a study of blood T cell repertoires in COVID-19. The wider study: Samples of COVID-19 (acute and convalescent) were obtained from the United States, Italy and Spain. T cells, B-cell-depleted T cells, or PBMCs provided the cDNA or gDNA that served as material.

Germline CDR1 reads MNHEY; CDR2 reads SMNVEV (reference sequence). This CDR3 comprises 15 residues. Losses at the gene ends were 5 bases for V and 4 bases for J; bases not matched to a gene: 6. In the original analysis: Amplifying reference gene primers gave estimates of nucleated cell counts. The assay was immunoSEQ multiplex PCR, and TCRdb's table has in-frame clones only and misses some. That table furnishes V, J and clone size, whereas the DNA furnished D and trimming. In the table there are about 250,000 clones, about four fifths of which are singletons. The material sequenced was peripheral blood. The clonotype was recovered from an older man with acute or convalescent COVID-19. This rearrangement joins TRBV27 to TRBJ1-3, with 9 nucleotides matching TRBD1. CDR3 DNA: TGTGCCAGCAGTCCACAGGGGGCAATCGGAAACACCATATATTTT. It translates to CASSPQGAIGNTIYF.